The next 3 T cell receptor beta chains were all read from a single sample in a study of T-cell reconstitution after alpha-beta-depleted transplantation in children. Researchers prepared the TCRbeta library using unique molecular identifiers, the study reports. TCRdb reanalysed the PCR reads using MiXCR and keeps one entry per CDR3 protein. There are almost 600,000 distinct CDR3 sequences in the sample; 25% to 30% occur only once, and 30% to 45% lies in the top ten. The sequencing used PBMCs, collected before TCRalphabeta/CD19-depleted stem cell transplant. The receptors originated from a boy in the first two years of life with Wiskott-Aldrich syndrome, due to receive a stem cell transplant.

The chain couples TRBV18 to TRBJ2-3; D not resolved. The germline V gene encodes CDR1 KGHSH and CDR2 LQKENI. This CDR3 has 14 residues. The V and J ends lost 3 bases and 1 base respectively, with 8 bases between them. DNA for the CDR3: TGTGCCAGCTCACCGAGGTTCGGCACAGATACGCAGTATTTT. This sequence encodes CASSPRFGTDTQYF.

This clonotype has only a few counts. V is TRBV5-1 and J is TRBJ2-1, with D possibly TRBD1 on 6 matching bases. The CDR3 is 15 residues long. V was cut by 10 bases and J by 0 bases, with 17 bases left in between. The germline gives CDR1 SGHRS, CDR2 YFSETQ. CDR3: CASRVRDNSYNEQFF. CDR3 nucleotide sequence: TGCGCCTCCCGAGTCCGGGACAACTCCTACAATGAGCAGTTCTTC.

The chain is built from TRBV3-1 and TRBJ1-6; 10 bases map to TRBD1. V shed 3 bases, J shed 7 bases, and the junction held 3 bases outside the gene matches. CDR3 size: 15 residues. Germline values: CDR1 LGHDT, CDR2 YNNKEL (reference sequence). CDR3 loop: CASSHRTGGNSPLHF. DNA for the CDR3: TGTGCCAGCAGCCACCGGACAGGGGGAAATTCACCCCTCCACTTT.